These 2 T cell receptor beta chains originate from one sample sequenced in a study of response to subunit inactivated influenza vaccine. TCRdb recomputed calls from the RT-PCR reads with MiXCR, one row per CDR3 protein. The profile shows roughly 170,000 distinct CDR3 sequences, 7.5% to 10% of them singletons. Specimen: non-naive T cells sorted from PBMCs, collected on the day of vaccination. These receptors came from a man aged 50 to 59 who received an inactivated influenza vaccine.

This clonotype was counted only a few times. The chain carries TRBV5-8 and TRBJ1-2, with 7 bases aligning to TRBD1. V lost 4 bases, J lost 1 base, and 7 bases stayed unmatched. The CDR3 has 15 amino acids. Germline lookup yields CDR1 SGHTS and CDR2 YDEGEE. Here the CDR3 DNA reads TGTGCCAGCAGCCGGGGGACAGAAAATAACTATGGCTACACCTTC. Residues: CASSRGTENNYGYTF.

This clonotype has ten or more counts. The rearrangement links TRBV3-1 to TRBJ2-1; tentative D call: TRBD2 (5 bases). Trimming took off 2 bases at V and 2 bases at J, with 13 bases between the two ends. The CDR3 covers 16 residues. The germline V gene encodes CDR1 LGHDT and CDR2 YNNKEL (reference sequence). CDR3 bases: TGTGCCAGCAGCCAAACTAGGTCTCTTGCCTACAATGAGCAGTTCTTC. It codes for CASSQTRSLAYNEQFF.